This T cell receptor beta chain was sequenced during a study of control samples from healthy donors and cancer patients (dated by TCRdb to 2018 to 2021). Libraries were prepared through the immunoSEQ multiplex PCR assay. TCRdb obtained this table from immuneACCESS and retained in-frame rearrangements with V and J assigned. These tables miss some clones; where compared with another copy, unresolved V genes account for less than half of the shortfall, and the remainder is unexplained. The sample table lists some 97,000 clones, about 90% of them with a count of one. Of the sample, about 20% falls within the top ten clones. The V and J ends are trimmed by 0 bases and 2 bases, leaving 14 bases between them. CDR1 and CDR2 (LGHDT, YNNKEL) derive from the germline V gene (reference sequence). The CDR3 measures 17 amino acids from cysteine to phenylalanine. Only the CDR3 part of the read is kept: 51 bases, read in frame from the first base.

As regards this clone: Its antigen is still unknown. No clone much larger than this one lies a single base away; base qualities are absent.

The specimen was blood. This receptor chain uses TRBV3-1 (or the pseudogene TRBV3-2) and TRBJ2-1; too little of a D gene remains to name it. This receptor was obtained from a woman in her forties or fifties in good health. CDR3 protein: CASSQDLRPLAYNEQFF. The nucleotide sequence is given as TGTGCCAGCAGCCAAGATCTACGTCCCTTAGCCTACAATGAGCAGTTCTTC.